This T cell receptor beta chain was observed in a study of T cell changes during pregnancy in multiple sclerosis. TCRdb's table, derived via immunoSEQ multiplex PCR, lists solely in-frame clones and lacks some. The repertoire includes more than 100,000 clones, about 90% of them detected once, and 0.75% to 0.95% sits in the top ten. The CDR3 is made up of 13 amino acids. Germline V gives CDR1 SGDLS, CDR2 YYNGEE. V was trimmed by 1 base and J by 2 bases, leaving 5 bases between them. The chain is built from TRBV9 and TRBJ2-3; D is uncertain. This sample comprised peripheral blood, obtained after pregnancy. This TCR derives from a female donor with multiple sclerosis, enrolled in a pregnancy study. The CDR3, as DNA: TGTGCCAGCAGCGTATTTTACACAGATACGCAGTATTTT. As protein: CASSVFYTDTQYF.